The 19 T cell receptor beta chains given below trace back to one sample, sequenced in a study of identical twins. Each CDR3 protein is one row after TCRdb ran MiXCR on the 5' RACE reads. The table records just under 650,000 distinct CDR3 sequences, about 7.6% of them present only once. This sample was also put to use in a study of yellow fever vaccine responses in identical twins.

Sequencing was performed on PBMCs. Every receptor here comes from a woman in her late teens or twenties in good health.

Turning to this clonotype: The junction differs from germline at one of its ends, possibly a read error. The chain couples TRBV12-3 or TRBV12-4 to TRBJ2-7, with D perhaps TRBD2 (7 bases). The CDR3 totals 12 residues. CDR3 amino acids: CASSLGTRGSIF. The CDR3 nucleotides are TGTGCCAGCAGTTTAGGGACTAGGGGGAGTATCTTC.

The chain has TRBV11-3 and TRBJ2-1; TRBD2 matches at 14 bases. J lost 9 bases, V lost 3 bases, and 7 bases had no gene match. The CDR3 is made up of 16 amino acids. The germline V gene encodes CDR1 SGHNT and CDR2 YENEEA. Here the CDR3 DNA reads TGTGCCAGCAGCTTCTTTGGGACTAGCGGGAGCACTGAGCAGTTCTTC. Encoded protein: CASSFFGTSGSTEQFF.

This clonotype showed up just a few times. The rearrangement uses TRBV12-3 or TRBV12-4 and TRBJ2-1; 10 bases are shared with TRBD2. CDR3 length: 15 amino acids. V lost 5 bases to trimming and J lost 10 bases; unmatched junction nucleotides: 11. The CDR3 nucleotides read TGTGCCAGCAGTGTCCCCGGGACTAGCGTCGGGGAGCAGTTCTTC. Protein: CASSVPGTSVGEQFF.

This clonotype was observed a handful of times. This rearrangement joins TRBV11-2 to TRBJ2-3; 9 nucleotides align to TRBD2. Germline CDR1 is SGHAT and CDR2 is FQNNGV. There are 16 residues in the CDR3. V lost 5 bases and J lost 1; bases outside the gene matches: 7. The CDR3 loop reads CASSPTTSGRTDTQYF. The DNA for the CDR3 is TGTGCCAGCAGCCCGACGACTAGCGGACGCACAGATACGCAGTATTTT.

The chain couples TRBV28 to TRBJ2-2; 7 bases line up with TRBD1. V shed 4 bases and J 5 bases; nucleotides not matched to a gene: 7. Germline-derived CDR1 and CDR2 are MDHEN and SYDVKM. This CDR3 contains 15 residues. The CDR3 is CASSSGYRGTGELFF. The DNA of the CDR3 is TGTGCCAGCAGTTCAGGGTACAGGGGTACCGGGGAGCTGTTTTTT.

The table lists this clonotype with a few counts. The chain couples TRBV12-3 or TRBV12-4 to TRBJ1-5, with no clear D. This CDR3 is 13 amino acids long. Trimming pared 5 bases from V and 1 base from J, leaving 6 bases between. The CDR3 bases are TGTGCCAGCAGTGGACGGAGCAATCAGCCCCAGCATTTT. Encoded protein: CASSGRSNQPQHF.

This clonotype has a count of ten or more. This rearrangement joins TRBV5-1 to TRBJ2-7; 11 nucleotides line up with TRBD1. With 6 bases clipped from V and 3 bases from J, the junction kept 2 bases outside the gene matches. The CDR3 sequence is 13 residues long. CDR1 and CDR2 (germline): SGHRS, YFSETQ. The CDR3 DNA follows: TGCGCCAGCACCGGGACAGGGGGCTACGAGCAGTACTTC. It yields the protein CASTGTGGYEQYF.

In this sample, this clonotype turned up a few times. CDR3 protein: CASRPRGSEKLFF. CDR3 bases: TGCGCCAGCAGACCAAGAGGGAGCGAAAAACTGTTTTTT. This sequence joins TRBV5-1 and TRBJ1-4; D is unclear. Germline-derived CDR1 and CDR2 are SGHRS and YFSETQ. V gave up 5 bases and J gave up 8 bases, with 13 bases separating them. The CDR3 contains 13 residues.

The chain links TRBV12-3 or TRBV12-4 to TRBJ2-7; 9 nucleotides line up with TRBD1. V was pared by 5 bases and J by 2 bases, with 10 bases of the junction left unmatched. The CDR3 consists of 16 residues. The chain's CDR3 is CASSPQDRGVTYEQYF. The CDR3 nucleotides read TGTGCCAGCAGTCCGCAGGACAGGGGAGTCACCTACGAGCAGTACTTC.

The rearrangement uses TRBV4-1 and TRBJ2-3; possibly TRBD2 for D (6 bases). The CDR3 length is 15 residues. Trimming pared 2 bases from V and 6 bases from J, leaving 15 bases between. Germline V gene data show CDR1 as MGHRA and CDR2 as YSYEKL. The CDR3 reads CASSQSPLATDTQYF. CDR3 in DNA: TGCGCCAGCAGCCAATCCCCACTAGCAACGGATACGCAGTATTTT.

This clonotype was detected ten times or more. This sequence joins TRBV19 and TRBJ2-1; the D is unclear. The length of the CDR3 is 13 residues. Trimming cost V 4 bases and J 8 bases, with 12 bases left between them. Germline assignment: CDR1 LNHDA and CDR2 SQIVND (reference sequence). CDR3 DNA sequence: TGTGCCAGTAGTAGGCCAGTGGAGTATGAGCAGTTCTTC. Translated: CASSRPVEYEQFF.

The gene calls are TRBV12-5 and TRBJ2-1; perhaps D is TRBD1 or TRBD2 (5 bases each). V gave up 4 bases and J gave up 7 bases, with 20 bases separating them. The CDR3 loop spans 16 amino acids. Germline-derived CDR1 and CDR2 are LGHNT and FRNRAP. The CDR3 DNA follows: TGTGCTAGTGGTTCCCACGATGGGGGTGCCGGTAATGAGCAGTTCTTC. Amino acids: CASGSHDGGAGNEQFF.

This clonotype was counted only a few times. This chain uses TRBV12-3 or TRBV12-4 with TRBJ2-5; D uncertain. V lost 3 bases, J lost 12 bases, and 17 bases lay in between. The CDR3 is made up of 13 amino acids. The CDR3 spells CASSFSTTERKYF. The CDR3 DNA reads TGTGCCAGCAGTTTTAGTACTACAGAAAGAAAGTACTTC.

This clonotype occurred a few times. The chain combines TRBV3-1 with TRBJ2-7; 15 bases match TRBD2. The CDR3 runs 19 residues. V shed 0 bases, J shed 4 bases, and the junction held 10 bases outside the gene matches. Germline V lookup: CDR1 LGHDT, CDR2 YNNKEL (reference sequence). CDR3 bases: TGTGCCAGCAGCCAAGAGGGACTAGCGGGAGGCCGGGATTTATACGAGCAGTACTTC. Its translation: CASSQEGLAGGRDLYEQYF.

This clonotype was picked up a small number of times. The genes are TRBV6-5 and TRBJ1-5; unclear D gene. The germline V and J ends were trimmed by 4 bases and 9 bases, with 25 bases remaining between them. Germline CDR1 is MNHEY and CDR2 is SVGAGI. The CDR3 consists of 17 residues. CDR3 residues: CASSSMDPRAPPTPQHF. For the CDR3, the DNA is TGTGCCAGCAGTTCCATGGACCCCCGGGCGCCGCCGACGCCCCAGCATTTT.

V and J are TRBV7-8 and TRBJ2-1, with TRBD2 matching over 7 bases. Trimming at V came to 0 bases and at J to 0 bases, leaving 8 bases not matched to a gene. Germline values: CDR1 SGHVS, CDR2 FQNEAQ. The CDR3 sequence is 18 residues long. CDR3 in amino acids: CASSLARASGSSYNEQFF. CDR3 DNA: TGTGCCAGCAGCTTAGCGCGCGCTAGCGGTAGCTCCTACAATGAGCAGTTCTTC.

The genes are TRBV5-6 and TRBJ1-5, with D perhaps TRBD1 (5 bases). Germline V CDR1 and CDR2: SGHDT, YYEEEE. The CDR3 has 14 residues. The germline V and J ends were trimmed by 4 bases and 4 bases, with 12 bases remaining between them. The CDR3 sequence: CASSTGTANQPQHF. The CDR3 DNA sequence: TGTGCCAGCAGCACCGGGACGGCAAATCAGCCCCAGCATTTT.

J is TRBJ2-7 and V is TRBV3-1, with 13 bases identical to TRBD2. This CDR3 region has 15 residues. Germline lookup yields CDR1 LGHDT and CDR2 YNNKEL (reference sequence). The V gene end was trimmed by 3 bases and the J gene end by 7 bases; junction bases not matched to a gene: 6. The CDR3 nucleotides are TGTGCCAGCAGCCACAGGACTAGCGGGAGATGGGAGCAGTACTTC. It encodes CASSHRTSGRWEQYF.

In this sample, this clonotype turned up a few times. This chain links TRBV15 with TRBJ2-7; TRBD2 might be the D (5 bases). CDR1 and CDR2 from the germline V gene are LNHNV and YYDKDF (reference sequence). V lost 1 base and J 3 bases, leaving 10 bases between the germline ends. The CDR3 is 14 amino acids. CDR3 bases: TGTGCCACCAGCAGAGGATGGGGAGACTACGAGCAGTACTTC. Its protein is CATSRGWGDYEQYF.